Listed below are T cell receptor beta chains from one sample, sequenced in a study of cytomegalovirus exposure and HLA in healthy donors. Using immunoSEQ multiplex PCR, the repertoire was profiled, and TCRdb retains in-frame clones only, with some absent. The sample consists of 300,000 or so clones, nearly 90% of them appearing once. The sequencing sample was made of PBMCs. The receptors shown here come from a man aged 25-40 years in good health and CMV-seronegative. Both conserved end residues are part of each CDR3. D genes are given only for firm matches. Clone size, where shown, is once, few, many, or a class for clones that have expanded.

j_call | d_call | v_call | clone_size | cdr3_nt | cdr3_aa
TRBJ1-3 | . | TRBV4-3 | . | TGCGCCAGCAGCCAACATACAGGCGCCTCTGGAAACACCATATATTTT | CASSQHTGASGNTIYF
TRBJ1-5 | . | TRBV5-1 | . | TGCGCCAGCAGTTTAAACGGAGGGCCCCAGCATTTT | CASSLNGGPQHF
TRBJ1-5 | . | TRBV6-1 | . | TGTGCCAGCAGCCCACCGAACAGGGTTAGGCAGCCCCAGCATTTT | CASSPPNRVRQPQHF
TRBJ1-1 | . | TRBV6-5 | . | TGTGCCAGCAGTTACTCGAAGAGGACTGAAGCTTTCTTT | CASSYSKRTEAFF
TRBJ1-6 | . | TRBV7-2 | . | TGTGCCAGCAGCTTAAGGGGTCGGAATTCACCCCTCCACTTT | CASSLRGRNSPLHF
TRBJ2-3 | TRBD2 | TRBV5-1 | . | TGCGCCAGCAGCGGGGCGGGGGGTGCAGATACGCAGTATTTT | CASSGAGGADTQYF
TRBJ2-3 | TRBD1 | TRBV6-4 | once | TGTGCCAGCTCTCCGGGACAGGGGATCCGGACAGATACGCAGTATTTT | CASSPGQGIRTDTQYF
TRBJ1-5 | . | TRBV19 | . | TGTGCCAGTAGTGCGAAAAGACAGCCCCAGCATTTT | CASSAKRQPQHF
TRBJ2-6 | TRBD2 | TRBV15 | . | TGTGCCACCAGCAGAGCGGGGGGGTCTGGGGCCAACGTCCTGACTTTC | CATSRAGGSGANVLTF
TRBJ1-1 | . | TRBV4-1 | . | TGCGCCAGCAGTTCTCAGGGAAGGAACACTGAAGCTTTCTTT | CASSSQGRNTEAFF
TRBJ2-7 | TRBD1 | TRBV6-5 | . | TGTGCCAGCAGTCGACAGGGCAAGAATTACGAGCAGTACTTC | CASSRQGKNYEQYF
TRBJ2-2 | . | TRBV7-2 | . | TGTGCCAGCAGCCCCAGGACAGTAAACACCGGGGAGCTGTTTTTT | CASSPRTVNTGELFF
TRBJ1-1 | TRBD1 | TRBV19 | . | TGTGCCAGTAGTATCTCTACAGGGGGGGACACTGAAGCTTTCTTT | CASSISTGGDTEAFF
TRBJ1-5 | . | TRBV27 | . | TGTGCCAGCATATCGCCCCGGCGGGAGACCGTGCACAATCAGCCCCAGCATTTT | CASISPRRETVHNQPQHF
TRBJ1-1 | . | TRBV5-4 | . | TGTGCCAGCAGCCCCTTTACAGCAAACACTGAAGCTTTCTTT | CASSPFTANTEAFF
TRBJ2-1 | . | TRBV9 | . | TGTGCCAGCAGCGTAGAAGGGTGGGGGACTTACAATGAGCAGTTCTTC | CASSVEGWGTYNEQFF
TRBJ1-3 | . | TRBV4-1 | . | TGCGCCAGCAGCCAAGATCCAAGCATCTCTGGAAACACCATATATTTT | CASSQDPSISGNTIYF
TRBJ2-7 | TRBD1 | TRBV4-1 | . | TGCGCCAGCAGCCAAGCGGGGACAGGTAATTTCGAGCAGTACTTC | CASSQAGTGNFEQYF
TRBJ2-4 | TRBD1 | TRBV10-3 | . | TGTGCCATCAGTTGGGGACAGGGCATTCAGTACTTC | CAISWGQGIQYF
TRBJ2-7 | . | TRBV5-4 | . | TGTGCCAGCAGCTTCCAGGGATCGGGTGAGCAGTACTTC | CASSFQGSGEQYF
TRBJ2-2 | TRBD1 | TRBV9 | . | TGTGCCAGCAGCGTAGGCACAGGGGACACCGGGGAGCTGTTTTTT | CASSVGTGDTGELFF
TRBJ2-2 | . | TRBV5-4 | . | TGTGCCAGCAGCTTGGAGGCAGGGAACGGGAACACCGGGGAGCTGTTTTTT | CASSLEAGNGNTGELFF
TRBJ1-2 | . | TRBV2 | few | TGTGCCAGCAGTGCCGGGGACTATGGCTACACCTTC | CASSAGDYGYTF
TRBJ1-3 | TRBD1 | TRBV5-1 | . | TGCGCCAGCAGCTTGGCGGGGACAGGACTCTCTGGAAACACCATATATTTT | CASSLAGTGLSGNTIYF
TRBJ2-1 | TRBD2 | TRBV18 | . | TGTGCCAGCTCATCCGGACTAGCGGGGGCCTACAATGAGCAGTTCTTC | CASSSGLAGAYNEQFF
TRBJ2-1 | . | TRBV5-1 | . | TGCGCCAGCAGCTTGGCGGGTCCCGGTGAGCAGTTCTTC | CASSLAGPGEQFF
TRBJ2-1 | . | TRBV7-9 | . | TGTGCCACTTCCTCGGTACTCAATGAGCAGTTCTTC | CATSSVLNEQFF
TRBJ2-2 | . | TRBV7-9 | once | TGTGCCAGCAGCCTAGCAGGGACACCTCACACCGGGGAGCTGTTTTTT | CASSLAGTPHTGELFF
TRBJ2-7 | . | TRBV2 | . | TGTGCCGCAGGATACGAGCAGTACTTC | CAAGYEQYF
TRBJ2-1 | . | TRBV18 | once | TGTGCCAGCTCACCCCAGGGGGGTAATTTCTACAATGAGCAGTTCTTC | CASSPQGGNFYNEQFF
TRBJ1-3 | . | TRBV7-2 | . | TGTGCCAGCAGCTTAGTTCGGGTGAACACCATATATTTT | CASSLVRVNTIYF
TRBJ2-1 | TRBD2 | TRBV12-5 | . | TGTGCTAGTGGCCCAGGACTAGCGGGGGGACGCTCCTACAATGAGCAGTTCTTC | CASGPGLAGGRSYNEQFF
TRBJ2-2 | TRBD1 | TRBV5-4 | . | TGTGCCAGCAGCGCGGACAGGTCGAACACCGGGGAGCTGTTTTTT | CASSADRSNTGELFF
TRBJ1-1 | TRBD1 | TRBV27 | . | TGTGCCAGCAGTCCAAGACAGGGATTGAACACTGAAGCTTTCTTT | CASSPRQGLNTEAFF
TRBJ1-5 | . | TRBV5-6 | . | TGTGCCAGCAGCTTGGGTCTAGGGGTTCAGCCCCAGCATTTT | CASSLGLGVQPQHF
TRBJ2-3 | . | TRBV5-1 | . | TGCGCCAGCAGCTTAAGAACTAGAGATACGCAGTATTTT | CASSLRTRDTQYF
TRBJ1-6 | TRBD1 | TRBV6-5 | . | TGTGCCAGCAGTACCGACAGGGGGCCCTCACCCCTCCACTTT | CASSTDRGPSPLHF
TRBJ1-6 | . | TRBV19 | few | TGTGCCAGTACCGCAGGCCCAAATAGCCTCCACTTT | CASTAGPNSLHF
TRBJ2-7 | TRBD2 | TRBV14 | . | TGTGCCAGCAGCCCGGGGACTAGCGGGGGGCCCGACTCCTACGAGCAGTACTTC | CASSPGTSGGPDSYEQYF
TRBJ2-1 | TRBD2 | TRBV10-2 | . | TGCGCCAGCAGTGAGTCACTAGCGGGGGTTGAGCAGTTCTTC | CASSESLAGVEQFF
TRBJ2-1 | . | TRBV10-1 | . | TGCGCCAGCAGTGAGTCGGGCCCTGAGGGGGGGGAGTACAATGAGCAGTTCTTC | CASSESGPEGGEYNEQFF
TRBJ2-7 | TRBD1 | TRBV4-3 | . | TGCGCCAGCAGCCAAACAAGGGACAGCTACGAGCAGTACTTC | CASSQTRDSYEQYF
TRBJ1-4 | TRBD1 | TRBV5-1 | . | TGCGCCAGCAGCTTGGGACAGGGGGCGCGAGTAGCGGAAAAACTGTTTTTT | CASSLGQGARVAEKLFF
TRBJ2-4 | TRBD2 | TRBV7-2 | . | TGTGCCAGCAACCCTCGGGGGGGGTTCAAAAACATTCAGTACTTC | CASNPRGGFKNIQYF
TRBJ2-3 | TRBD2 | TRBV27 | . | TGTGCCACTTTAGCGGGGGGGCGTCCAGATACGCAGTATTTT | CATLAGGRPDTQYF
TRBJ2-3 | TRBD2 | TRBV5-1 | . | TGCGCCAGCAGCTTGGCTAGCGGGGGGACCACAGATACGCAGTATTTT | CASSLASGGTTDTQYF
TRBJ2-3 | . | TRBV15 | . | TGTGCCACCAGCAGAGTGATTAGCGTGGGGACAGATACGCAGTATTTT | CATSRVISVGTDTQYF
TRBJ2-7 | . | TRBV19 | . | TGTGCCAGTACCCCGACTGGAGAATCATACTACGAGCAGTACTTC | CASTPTGESYYEQYF
TRBJ1-5 | . | TRBV19 | . | TGTGCCAGTAGTATTTTCAGGGCGAGCAATCAGCCCCAGCATTTT | CASSIFRASNQPQHF
TRBJ2-1 | TRBD2 | TRBV27 | . | TGTGCCAGCAGGGGGGACTACGAGCAGTTCTTC | CASRGDYEQFF
TRBJ2-7 | . | TRBV4-2 | . | TGTGCCAGCAGCCAAGATGAAGGTCAGGGGGGATACGAGCAGTACTTC | CASSQDEGQGGYEQYF
TRBJ2-7 | . | TRBV5-1 | . | TGCGCCAGCAGCTTGTATGTGCAGCGCGAGCAGTACTTC | CASSLYVQREQYF
TRBJ1-2 | . | TRBV12-2 | . | TGTGCAAGTCGCTTTCTAGGACAGGGCCTCTACTATGGCTACACCTTC | CASRFLGQGLYYGYTF
TRBJ2-3 | TRBD1 | TRBV6-5 | . | TGTGCCAGCAGTCGGTGGACAGGGGAAGGAGATACGCAGTATTTT | CASSRWTGEGDTQYF
TRBJ2-3 | . | TRBV7-9 | . | TGTGCCAGCAGCTCTATAGGCACAGATACGCAGTATTTT | CASSSIGTDTQYF
TRBJ1-2 | TRBD1 | TRBV10-3 | . | TGTGCCATCAGTGAGGGAGGGGGCGGCTATGGCTACACCTTC | CAISEGGGGYGYTF
TRBJ1-1 | . | TRBV19 | . | TGTGCCAGTAGGGTGGGGCATAGGAACACTGAAGCTTTCTTT | CASRVGHRNTEAFF
TRBJ1-5 | TRBD1 | TRBV9 | . | TGTGCCAGCAGCTGGGACAGTAGCAATCAGCCCCAGCATTTT | CASSWDSSNQPQHF
TRBJ2-7 | TRBD1 | TRBV7-9 | . | TGTGCCAGCAGCCCTGGGACAGGGGGGTACGAGCAGTACTTC | CASSPGTGGYEQYF
TRBJ2-6 | TRBD1 | TRBV5-4 | . | TGTGCCAGCAGCCCCGGACAGGGCTCCGGGGCCAACGTCCTGACTTTC | CASSPGQGSGANVLTF